This T cell receptor beta chain was retrieved from a study of neurological immune-mediated disorders. V lost 5 bases, J lost 5 bases, and 15 bases lay in between. CDR1 and CDR2 from the germline V gene are SGHDT and YYEEEE. CDR3 length: 14 residues. Worth noting for this clonotype: The antigen remains undetermined.

Study results and caveats: The greatest degree of TCR clonal expansion was observed in HTLV-1-associated myelopathy, with the lowest in multiple sclerosis, below that of healthy controls.

Using its own MiXCR run on the 5' RACE reads, TCRdb lists one record per CDR3 protein. The sample lists around 29,000 distinct CDR3 sequences, over 10% occurring once. Specimen: PBMCs. The sequence derives from a woman in her fifties or sixties in good health. The chain combines TRBV5-6 with TRBJ2-3; tentatively, D is TRBD1 (6 bases). The CDR3 DNA reads as TGTGCCAGCAGATTCAGGGGTCTGCGAGATACGCAGTATTTT. This translates into CASRFRGLRDTQYF.